The TCR beta chain described here comes from a study of blood T cell dynamics during melanoma immunotherapy. Study information: Standard first-line treatment here was pembrolizumab or nivolumab plus ipilimumab in metastatic melanoma.

With regard to this clone: Its cognate antigen is unknown.

General study findings and limits: Disease-control patients' PBMC repertoires became either more clonal or more diverse at W3.

Time point noted: week 3, after first cycle of checkpoint inhibitor. One draw preceded checkpoint blockade; another followed its first cycle at week 3. Every bulk PBMC sample received the same 350 ng of DNA. The assay was immunoSEQ multiplex PCR, and TCRdb's table has in-frame clones only and misses some. The sample contains about 11,000 clones, 88% of which appear only once. Trimming took 3 bases from V and 3 from J, leaving 9 bases between them. Germline-derived CDR1 and CDR2 are SGHRS and YFSETQ. The CDR3 is 13 amino acids. Sequencing was performed on blood, taken from a patient treated with checkpoint blockade. The source is a human donor with melanoma. The chain is built from TRBV5-1 and TRBJ1-1, with D tentatively TRBD1 (5 bases). The CDR3 nucleotides read TGCGCCAGCAGCTGGCAGGGCGACACTGAAGCTTTCTTT. Protein sequence: CASSWQGDTEAFF.